One T cell receptor (beta chain) is described in this entry. Germline V gene lookup returns CDR1 KGHDR and CDR2 SFDVKD. The CDR3 contains 15 residues. V lost 4 bases and J lost 1, with 13 bases in between. These data come from a study of blood T cell repertoires in COVID-19. The data were produced by immunoSEQ multiplex PCR, yet TCRdb's version contains in-frame clones alone and is incomplete. This sample yields about 200,000 clones, of which about 82% are seen a single time; 5.6% belongs to the top ten. Participant age was roughly 18 to 89 years, and participants resided in around 24 US areas. Sequenced input: PBMCs or T cells enriched from blood (not recorded which). The chain couples TRBV24-1 to TRBJ2-7; D gene unclear. This receptor was taken from a middle-aged man with acute COVID-19. The CDR3 region has the DNA TGTGCCACCAGTGACCGCCACAAGAATTCCTACGAGCAGTACTTC. It yields the protein CATSDRHKNSYEQYF.